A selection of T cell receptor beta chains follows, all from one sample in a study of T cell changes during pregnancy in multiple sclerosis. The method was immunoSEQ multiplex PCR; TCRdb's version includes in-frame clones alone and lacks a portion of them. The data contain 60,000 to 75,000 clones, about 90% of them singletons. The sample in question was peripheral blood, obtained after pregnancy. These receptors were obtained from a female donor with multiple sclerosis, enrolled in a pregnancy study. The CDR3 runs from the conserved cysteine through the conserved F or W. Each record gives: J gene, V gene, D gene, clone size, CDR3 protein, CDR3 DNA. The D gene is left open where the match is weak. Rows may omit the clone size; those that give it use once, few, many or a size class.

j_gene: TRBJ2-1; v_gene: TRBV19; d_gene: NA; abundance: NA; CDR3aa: CASSIAPGVYNEQFF; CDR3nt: TGTGCCAGTAGTATAGCACCGGGAGTCTACAATGAGCAGTTCTTC
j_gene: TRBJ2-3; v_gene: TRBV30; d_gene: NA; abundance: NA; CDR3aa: CAGSRGSTDTQYF; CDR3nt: TGTGCCGGCTCGCGGGGTAGCACAGATACGCAGTATTTT
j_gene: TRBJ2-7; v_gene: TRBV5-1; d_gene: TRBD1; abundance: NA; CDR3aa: CASSQTGTPYEQYF; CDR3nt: TGCGCCAGCAGCCAGACAGGGACCCCCTACGAGCAGTACTTC
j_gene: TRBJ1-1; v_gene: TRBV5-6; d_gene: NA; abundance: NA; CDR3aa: CASSSGQKMNTEAFF; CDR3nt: TGTGCCAGCAGCTCTGGACAGAAAATGAACACTGAAGCTTTCTTT
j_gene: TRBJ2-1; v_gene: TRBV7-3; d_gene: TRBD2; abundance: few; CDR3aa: CASSLGTSSSEQFF; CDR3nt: TGTGCCAGCAGCTTGGGGACTAGCAGCAGCGAGCAGTTCTTC
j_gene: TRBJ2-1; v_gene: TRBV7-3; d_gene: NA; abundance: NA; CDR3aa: CASSLSPSPYNEQFF; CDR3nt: TGTGCCAGCAGCTTAAGCCCGAGCCCGTACAATGAGCAGTTCTTC
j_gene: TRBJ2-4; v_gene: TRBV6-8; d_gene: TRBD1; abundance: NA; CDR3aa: CASSYTGQGQNIQYF; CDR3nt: TGTGCCAGCAGTTATACGGGACAGGGTCAAAACATTCAGTACTTC
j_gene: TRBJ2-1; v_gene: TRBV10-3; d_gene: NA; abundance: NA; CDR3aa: CAISEGGASSYNEQFF; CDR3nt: TGTGCCATCAGTGAAGGTGGGGCAAGCTCCTACAATGAGCAGTTCTTC
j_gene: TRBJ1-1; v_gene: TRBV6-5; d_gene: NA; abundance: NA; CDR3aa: CASRNEAGTEAFF; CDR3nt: TGTGCCAGCAGAAACGAGGCGGGGACTGAAGCTTTCTTT
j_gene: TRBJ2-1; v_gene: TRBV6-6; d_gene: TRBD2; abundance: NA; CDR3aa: CASSGTSGRYNEQFF; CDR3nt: TGTGCCAGCAGTGGGACTAGCGGGAGGTACAATGAGCAGTTCTTC
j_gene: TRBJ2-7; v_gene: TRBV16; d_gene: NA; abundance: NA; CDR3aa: CASSHGVANEQYF; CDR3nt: TGTGCCAGCAGCCACGGTGTAGCCAACGAGCAGTACTTC
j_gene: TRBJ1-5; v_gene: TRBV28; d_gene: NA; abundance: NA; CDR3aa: CASSFLGGGNQPQHF; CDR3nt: TGTGCCAGCAGTTTTTTAGGGGGGGGCAATCAGCCCCAGCATTTT
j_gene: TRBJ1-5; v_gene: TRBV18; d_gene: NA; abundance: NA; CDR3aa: CASSPDRYQPQHF; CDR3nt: TGTGCCAGCTCACCAGACAGATATCAGCCCCAGCATTTT
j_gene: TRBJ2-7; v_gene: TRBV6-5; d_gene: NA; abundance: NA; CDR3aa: CASSSPPSYEQYF; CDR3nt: TGTGCCAGCAGCTCCCCCCCTTCCTACGAGCAGTACTTC
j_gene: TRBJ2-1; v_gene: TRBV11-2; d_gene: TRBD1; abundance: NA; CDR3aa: CASSIRQGGSYNEQFF; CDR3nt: TGTGCCAGCAGCATACGACAGGGGGGCTCCTACAATGAGCAGTTCTTC
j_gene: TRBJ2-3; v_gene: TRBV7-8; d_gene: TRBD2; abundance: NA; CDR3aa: CASSTWRETDTQYF; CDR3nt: TGTGCCAGCAGCACCTGGCGGGAGACAGATACGCAGTATTTT
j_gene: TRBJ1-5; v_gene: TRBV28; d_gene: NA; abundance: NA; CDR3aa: CASSLGRPQHF; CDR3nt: TGTGCCAGCAGTTTAGGGCGGCCCCAGCATTTT
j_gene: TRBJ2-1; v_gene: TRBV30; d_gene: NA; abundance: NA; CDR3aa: CAWRVQSLANEQFF; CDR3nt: TGTGCCTGGAGGGTTCAGTCCCTTGCTAATGAGCAGTTCTTC
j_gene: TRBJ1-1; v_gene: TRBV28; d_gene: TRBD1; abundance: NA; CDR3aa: CASSLRTGGDTEAFF; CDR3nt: TGTGCCAGCAGTTTAAGGACAGGGGGCGACACTGAAGCTTTCTTT
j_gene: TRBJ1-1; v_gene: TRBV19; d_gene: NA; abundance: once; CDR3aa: CASRTPREAFF; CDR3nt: TGTGCCAGTAGGACACCCAGGGAAGCTTTCTTT
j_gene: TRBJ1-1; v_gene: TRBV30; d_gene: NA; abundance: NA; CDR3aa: CAWSLRVLTEAFF; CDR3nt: TGTGCCTGGAGTCTTCGGGTTCTCACTGAAGCTTTCTTT
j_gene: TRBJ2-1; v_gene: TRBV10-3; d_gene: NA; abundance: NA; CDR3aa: CAISDSNEQFF; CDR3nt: TGTGCCATCAGTGACTCGAATGAGCAGTTCTTC
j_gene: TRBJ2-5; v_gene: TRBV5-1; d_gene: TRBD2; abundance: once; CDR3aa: CASIAGGPGETQYF; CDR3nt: TGCGCCAGCATAGCGGGAGGGCCAGGAGAGACCCAGTACTTC